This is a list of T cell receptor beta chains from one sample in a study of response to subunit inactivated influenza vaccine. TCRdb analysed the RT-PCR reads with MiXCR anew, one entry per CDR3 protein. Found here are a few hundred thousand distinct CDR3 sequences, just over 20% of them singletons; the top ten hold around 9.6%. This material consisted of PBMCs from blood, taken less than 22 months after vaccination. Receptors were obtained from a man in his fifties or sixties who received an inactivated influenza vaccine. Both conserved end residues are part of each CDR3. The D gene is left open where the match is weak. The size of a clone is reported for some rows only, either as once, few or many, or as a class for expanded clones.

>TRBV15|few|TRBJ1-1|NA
CATSSGQREAFF
TGTGCCACCAGCAGCGGTCAGCGCGAAGCTTTCTTT
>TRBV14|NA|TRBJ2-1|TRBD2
CASSQVLAGMGFAEQFF
TGTGCCAGCAGTCAAGTACTAGCGGGAATGGGCTTCGCGGAGCAGTTCTTC
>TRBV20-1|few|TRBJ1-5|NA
CSVQDNQPQHF
TGCAGTGTACAGGACAATCAGCCCCAGCATTTT
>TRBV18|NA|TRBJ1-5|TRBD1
CASSGGQGARNQPQHF
TGTGCCAGCTCAGGGGGACAGGGGGCACGCAATCAGCCCCAGCATTTT
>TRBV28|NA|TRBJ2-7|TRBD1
CASSFRDRGLFEQYF
TGTGCCAGCAGTTTCCGGGACAGGGGGTTGTTCGAGCAGTACTTC
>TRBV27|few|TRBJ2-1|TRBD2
CASSHLAGGNNEQFF
TGTGCCAGCAGCCACCTAGCGGGGGGCAACAATGAGCAGTTCTTC
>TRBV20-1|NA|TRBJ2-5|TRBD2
CSARVIPRWGEGVGETQYF
TGCAGTGCTAGAGTTATCCCTAGATGGGGGGAGGGCGTTGGGGAGACCCAGTACTTC
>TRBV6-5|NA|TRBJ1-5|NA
CASSYGQTSHQPQHF
TGTGCCAGCAGTTATGGGCAGACTAGCCATCAGCCCCAGCATTTT
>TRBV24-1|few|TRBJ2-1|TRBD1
CATSDFRTGDYNEQFF
TGTGCCACCAGTGATTTCAGGACAGGGGACTACAATGAGCAGTTCTTC
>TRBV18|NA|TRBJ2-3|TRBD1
CASSPGTGITDTQYF
TGTGCCAGCTCACCCGGGACAGGGATCACAGATACGCAGTATTTT
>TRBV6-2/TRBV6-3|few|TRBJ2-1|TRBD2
CASSRAGEPYNEQFF
TGTGCCAGCAGCCGAGCGGGAGAGCCGTACAATGAGCAGTTCTTC
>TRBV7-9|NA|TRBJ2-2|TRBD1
CASSPTGGQAGELFF
TGTGCCAGCAGCCCGACAGGGGGACAGGCGGGGGAGCTGTTTTTT
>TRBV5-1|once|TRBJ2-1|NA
CASSLDPAGDNEQFF
TGCGCCAGCAGCTTGGACCCAGCTGGGGACAATGAGCAGTTCTTC
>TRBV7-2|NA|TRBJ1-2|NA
CASSFRLGGYGYTF
TGTGCCAGCAGCTTCCGCCTTGGGGGATATGGCTACACCTTC
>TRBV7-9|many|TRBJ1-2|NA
CASSSIGAAIANYGYTF
TGTGCCAGCAGCTCAATTGGGGCAGCCATTGCCAACTATGGCTACACCTTC
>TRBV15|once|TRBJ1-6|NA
CATSRQSNSPLHF
TGTGCCACCAGCAGACAGTCTAATTCACCCCTCCACTTT
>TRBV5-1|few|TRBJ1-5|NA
CASSLDGGYSNQPQHF
TGCGCCAGCAGCTTGGATGGGGGATATAGCAATCAGCCCCAGCATTTT
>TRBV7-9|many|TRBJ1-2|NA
CASSLDGGAASYGYTF
TGTGCCAGCAGCTTAGACGGCGGCGCAGCCTCCTATGGCTACACCTTC
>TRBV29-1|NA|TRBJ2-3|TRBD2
CSVEDWTSGGTDTQYF
TGCAGCGTTGAAGACTGGACTAGCGGGGGGACAGATACGCAGTATTTT
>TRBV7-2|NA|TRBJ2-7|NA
CASSLGPGVGEQYF
TGTGCCAGCAGCTTAGGTCCGGGGGTCGGCGAGCAGTACTTC
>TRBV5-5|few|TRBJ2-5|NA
CASSLVDGQETQYF
TGTGCCAGCAGCTTGGTGGACGGGCAAGAGACCCAGTACTTC
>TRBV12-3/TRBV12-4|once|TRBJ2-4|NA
CASSFGSLAKNIQYF
TGTGCCAGCAGTTTCGGATCACTAGCCAAAAACATTCAGTACTTC
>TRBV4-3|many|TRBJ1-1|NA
CASSPAPSDAEAFF
TGCGCCAGCAGCCCCGCCCCGAGTGATGCTGAAGCTTTCTTT
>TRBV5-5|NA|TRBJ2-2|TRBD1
CASSWTDRGRLHTGELFF
TGTGCCAGCAGCTGGACTGACAGGGGGCGACTTCACACCGGGGAGCTGTTTTTT
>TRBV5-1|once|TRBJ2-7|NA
CASSPGTLLTYEQYF
TGCGCCAGCAGCCCCGGGACTCTATTGACTTACGAGCAGTACTTC
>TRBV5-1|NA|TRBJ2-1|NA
CASSLESRRGNEQFF
TGCGCCAGCAGCTTGGAAAGCCGGAGGGGGAATGAGCAGTTCTTC
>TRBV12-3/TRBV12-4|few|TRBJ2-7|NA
CASSLTEHSYEQYF
TGTGCCAGCAGTCTCACAGAACACTCCTACGAGCAGTACTTC
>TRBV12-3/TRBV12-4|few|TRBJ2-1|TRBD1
CASSPKGQGDYNEQFF
TGTGCCAGCAGCCCCAAGGGACAGGGGGACTACAATGAGCAGTTCTTC
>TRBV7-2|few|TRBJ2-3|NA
CASSLHPPGYSTDTQYF
TGTGCCAGCAGCTTACACCCGCCCGGGTATTCCACAGATACGCAGTATTTT
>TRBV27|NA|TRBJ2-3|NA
CASSSSLADTQYF
TGTGCCAGCAGTAGTTCGCTGGCAGATACGCAGTATTTT
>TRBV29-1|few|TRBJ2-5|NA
CSVGSGETQYF
TGCAGCGTTGGATCAGGGGAGACCCAGTACTTC
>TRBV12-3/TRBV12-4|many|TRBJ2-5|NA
CASSRTSQETQYF
TGTGCCAGCAGTCGGACATCTCAAGAGACCCAGTACTTC
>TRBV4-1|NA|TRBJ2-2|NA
CASSQRDILNTGELFF
TGCGCCAGCAGCCAAAGGGACATTCTGAACACCGGGGAGCTGTTTTTT
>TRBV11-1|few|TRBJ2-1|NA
CASSPPTRVYNEQFF
TGTGCCAGCAGCCCCCCCACGCGGGTCTACAATGAGCAGTTCTTC
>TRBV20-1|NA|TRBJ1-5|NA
CSAKQGGVNQPQHF
TGCAGTGCTAAACAGGGAGGTGTCAATCAGCCCCAGCATTTT
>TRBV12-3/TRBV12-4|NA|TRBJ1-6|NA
CASSPQDRGSPLHF
TGTGCCAGCAGTCCTCAGGACAGAGGGAGCCCCCTCCACTTT
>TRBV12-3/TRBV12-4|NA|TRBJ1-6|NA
CASSRRDANSPLHF
TGTGCCAGCAGTAGGCGGGACGCAAATTCACCCCTCCACTTT
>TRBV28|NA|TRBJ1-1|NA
CASSFRSLNTEAFF
TGTGCCAGCAGTTTCCGGTCTCTGAACACTGAAGCTTTCTTT
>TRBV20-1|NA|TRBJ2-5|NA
CSARATTVYQETQYF
TGCAGTGCTAGAGCTACGACCGTGTACCAAGAGACCCAGTACTTC
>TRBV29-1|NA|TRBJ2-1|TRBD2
CSVPGGGLVF
TGCAGCGTCCCTGGCGGGGGGCTGGTCTTC
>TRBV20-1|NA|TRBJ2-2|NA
CSAAPTGELFF
TGCAGTGCTGCCCCTACCGGGGAGCTGTTTTTT
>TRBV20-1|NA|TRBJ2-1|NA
CSAPGGPNEQFF
TGCAGTGCTCCCGGGGGCCCAAATGAGCAGTTCTTC
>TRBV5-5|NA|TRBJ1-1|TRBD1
CASRRDRQNTEAFF
TGTGCCAGCAGGCGGGACAGACAGAACACTGAAGCTTTCTTT
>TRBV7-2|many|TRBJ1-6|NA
CASSLRSSYNSPLHF
TGTGCCAGCAGCTTACGGAGCTCCTATAATTCACCCCTCCACTTT
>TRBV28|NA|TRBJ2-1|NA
CASSPQLVNNEQFF
TGTGCCAGCAGTCCGCAGTTAGTCAACAATGAGCAGTTCTTC
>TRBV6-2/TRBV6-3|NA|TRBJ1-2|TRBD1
CASSYGDSHGYTF
TGTGCCAGCAGTTACGGGGACAGCCATGGCTACACCTTC
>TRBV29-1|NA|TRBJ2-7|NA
CSVVLTTYEQYF
TGCAGCGTTGTACTTACAACCTACGAGCAGTACTTC
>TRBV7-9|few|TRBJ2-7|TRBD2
CASSWGGHHEQYF
TGTGCCAGCAGCTGGGGAGGGCACCACGAGCAGTACTTC
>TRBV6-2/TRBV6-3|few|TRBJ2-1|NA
CASSYLRTALVLRGNEQFF
TGTGCCAGCAGTTACCTTCGGACAGCGCTCGTCTTAAGAGGCAATGAGCAGTTCTTC
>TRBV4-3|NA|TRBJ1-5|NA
CASSQDIGRAGNQPQHF
TGCGCCAGCAGCCAAGATATAGGCAGGGCAGGCAATCAGCCCCAGCATTTT
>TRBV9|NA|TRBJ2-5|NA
CASSVGGRVGETQYF
TGTGCCAGCAGCGTAGGGGGCAGGGTGGGAGAGACCCAGTACTTC
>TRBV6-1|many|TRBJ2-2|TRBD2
CASVLAGGTGELFF
TGTGCCAGCGTCCTCGCGGGGGGCACCGGGGAGCTGTTTTTT
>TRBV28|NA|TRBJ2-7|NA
CASNTHGTLALYEQYF
TGTGCCAGCAACACACACGGGACCTTAGCCCTTTACGAGCAGTACTTC